The next 7 T cell receptor beta chains were all read from a single sample in a study of blood T cells in healthy people across ages. Primers used in a second PCR of roughly 7 to 12 cycles were a sample-barcoded 5' primer and a J-beta primer mix. TCRdb re-derived calls from the 5' RACE reads in MiXCR, one entry per CDR3 protein. The repertoire holds some 560,000 distinct CDR3 sequences, with about 28% as singletons. These sequences were also reported in another study, on T cells of mothers and their children.

Specimen: blood. All receptors derive from a boy between 2 and 10 years old in good health.

This clonotype was seen more than once but under ten times. Relative to the germline gene, one junction end is altered; a read error may explain this. J is TRBJ2-5 and V is TRBV11-2; a weak D match, TRBD2 (6 bases). Germline V lookup: CDR1 SGHAT, CDR2 FQNNGV. The CDR3 contains 13 residues. CDR3 loop: CASSLEGVGTPSF. The DNA of the CDR3 is TGTGCCAGCAGCTTAGAGGGGGTTGGGACTCCGAGCTTC. The whole variable domain, remainder taken from reference TRBV11-2 and TRBJ2-5, is EAGVAQSPRYKIIEKRQSVAFWCNPISGHATLYWYQQILGQGPKLLIQFQNNGVVDDSQLPKDRFSAERLKGVDSTLKIQPAKLEDSAVYLCASSLEGVGTPSFGPGTRLLVL.

This clonotype has just a few counts. This chain uses TRBV12-5 with TRBJ2-7; possible D gene TRBD2, 7 bases. The V gene lost 7 bases and the J gene lost 0 bases, with 13 bases spanning the gap. Germline loops: CDR1 LGHNT, CDR2 FRNRAP. CDR3 length: 14 amino acids. CDR3 residues: CASAWGGPSYEQYF. Here the CDR3 DNA reads TGTGCTAGTGCCTGGGGGGGCCCCTCCTACGAGCAGTACTTC.

Only a few counts were recorded for this clonotype. The rearrangement uses TRBV19 and TRBJ2-4; D not resolved. This CDR3 region has 15 residues. In germline, CDR1 is LNHDA, CDR2 SQIVND (reference sequence). Trimming left V 1 base short and J 6 bases short, with 13 bases between. The CDR3, as DNA: TGTGCCAGTAGTATAGGCGTTAGATCGTCAAACATTCAGTACTTC. This translates into CASSIGVRSSNIQYF. Full variable domain (outside the CDR3, taken from reference TRBV19 and TRBJ2-4): DGGITQSPKYLFRKEGQNVTLSCEQNLNHDAMYWYRQDPGQGLRLIYYSQIVNDFQKGDIAEGYSVSREKKESFPLTVTSAQKNPTAFYLCASSIGVRSSNIQYFGAGTRLSVL.

To note about this clonotype: The junction and the germline gene differ at one end; a read error may be behind it. V usage is TRBV6-6 and J usage is TRBJ2-3; D ambiguous. The CDR3 loop spans 12 amino acids. Germline loops: CDR1 MNHNY, CDR2 SVGAGI (reference sequence). The CDR3 DNA follows: TGTGCCAGCAGCTCCCCGGCAGAGACGCAGTATTTT. Translation gives CASSSPAETQYF.

This clonotype was seen a few times. In DNA, the CDR3 is TGTGCCAGCAGCAAAGGACTAGCGGGATCTCCCCCAGATACGCAGTATTTT. Its translation is CASSKGLAGSPPDTQYF. The chain is built from TRBV7-2 and TRBJ2-3, with 12 bases aligning to TRBD2. Per germline, CDR1 SGHTA and CDR2 FQGNSA. CDR3 length: 17 residues. V shed 5 bases, J shed 4 bases, and the junction held 10 bases outside the gene matches.

CDR3 DNA: TGTGCCAGCAGTTACCGGACTAGCGGTCTTTACGAGCAGTACTTC. It is translated as CASSYRTSGLYEQYF. The chain employs TRBV6-2 or TRBV6-3 and TRBJ2-7; 10 bases fit TRBD2. This CDR3 is built from 15 residues. Germline CDR1 is MNHEY and CDR2 is SVGEGT. Trimming removed 2 bases from V and 4 bases from J; junction bases left unmatched: 5.

The chain joins TRBV20-1 to TRBJ2-3; 11 bases map to TRBD2. Germline CDR1 and CDR2: DFQATT and SNEGSKA (reference sequence). Unmatched junction bases numbered 8, after V lost 3 bases and J lost 0 bases. The CDR3 totals 17 residues. As DNA, the CDR3 is TGCAGTGCTAGTAAAGTACGACTAGCGGGGAGCACAGATACGCAGTATTTT. It is translated as CSASKVRLAGSTDTQYF.